This T cell receptor (beta chain) is drawn from a study of cytomegalovirus exposure and HLA in healthy donors. About the study: Earlier, 150 million to 200 million T cells were analyzed, and about 120 million unique TCR beta sequences were found among them. Findings and limits, study-wide: The investigators catalogued 160 or so TCR beta chains as cytomegalovirus-associated.

Germline V lookup: CDR1 MNHNS, CDR2 SASEGT. The CDR3 contains 15 residues. Remarks on this clone: Its antigen remains unidentified.

The PCR employed 60 Vbeta primers together with 13 Jbeta primers. Libraries were prepared by immunoSEQ multiplex PCR; TCRdb keeps only in-frame clonotypes and omits some of them. The sample lists 130,000 or so clones; more than 60% were seen once. Sample: PBMCs. The chain joins TRBV6-1 to TRBJ2-5, with 7 bases that match TRBD2. The closer fit of TRBJ2-7 to the DNA end suggests the J call may be wrong. The clonotype was recovered from a middle-aged woman in good health and CMV-seropositive. The CDR3, as DNA: TGTGCCACCATCGACCTAGCGGCTGCCTCCTACGAGCAGTACTTC. This gives the protein CATIDLAAASYEQYF.